This passage covers 4 T cell receptor beta chains from one sample sequenced in a study of T cell clonotyping in hematopoietic cell transplantation. Repertoires were generated with immunoSEQ multiplex PCR, while TCRdb's copy carries only in-frame clones and drops some. In the table there are tens of thousands of clones, around 94% of which are singletons. The sequencing input was peripheral blood mononuclear cells. The receptors come from a woman aged 50 to 60 in good health. Some clones in this sample may be carry-over from other donors' samples.

CDR3 region: CASSYTDSGNTIYF. As DNA, the CDR3 is TGTGCCAGCAGTTATACCGACAGTGGAAACACCATATATTTT. The chain uses TRBV11-2 and TRBJ1-3; D might be TRBD1 (5 bases). There are 14 residues in the CDR3. Germline loops: CDR1 SGHAT, CDR2 FQNNGV. Trimming took off 6 bases at V and 3 bases at J, with 12 bases between the two ends.

This clone was counted once. The J gene is TRBJ2-7, the V gene TRBV7-9; unclear D gene. Germline V gene data show CDR1 as SEHNR and CDR2 as FQNEAQ (reference sequence). The CDR3 covers 12 residues. Trimming stripped 5 bases from V and 3 bases from J, with 8 bases between. The CDR3 nucleotides are TGTGCCAGCAGCACGAGCCGCTACGAGCAGTACTTC. It codes for CASSTSRYEQYF.

The V gene is TRBV2, the J gene TRBJ2-1; 9 nucleotides line up with TRBD2. V lost 10 bases, J lost 8 bases, and 6 bases stayed unmatched. CDR1 SNHLY and CDR2 FYNNEI come from the germline V gene. CDR3 length equals 12 residues. The CDR3 coding sequence is TGTGCCACCCGGGGACTAGCATATGAGCAGTTCTTC. It codes for CATRGLAYEQFF.

CDR3: CASSDDSITDTQYF. The CDR3, as DNA: TGTGCCAGCAGCGACGACAGCATCACAGATACGCAGTATTTT. V is TRBV11-3 and J is TRBJ2-3; D might be TRBD1 (5 bases). Trimming stripped 5 bases from V and 2 bases from J, with 11 bases between. CDR1 is SGHNT and CDR2 is YENEEA in the germline V gene. The CDR3 length is 14 residues.